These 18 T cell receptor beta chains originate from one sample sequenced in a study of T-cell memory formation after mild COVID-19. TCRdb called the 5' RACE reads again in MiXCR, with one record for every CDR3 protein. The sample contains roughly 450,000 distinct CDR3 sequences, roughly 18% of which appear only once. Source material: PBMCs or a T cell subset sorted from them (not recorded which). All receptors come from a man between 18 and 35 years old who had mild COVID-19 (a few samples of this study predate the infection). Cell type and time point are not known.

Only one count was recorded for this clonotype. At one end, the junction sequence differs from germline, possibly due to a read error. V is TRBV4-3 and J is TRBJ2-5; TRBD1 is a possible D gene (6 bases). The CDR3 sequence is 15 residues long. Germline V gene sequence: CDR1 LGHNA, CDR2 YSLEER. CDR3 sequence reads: CARSQTQGPGETQYF. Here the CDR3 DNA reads TGCGCCAGAAGCCAGACGCAGGGGCCGGGGGAGACCCAGTACTTC.

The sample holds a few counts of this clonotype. The CDR3 sequence is CASSSDIAKNLVASSRYGYTF. CDR3 bases: TGTGCCAGCAGCTCCGACATAGCTAAGAATCTAGTGGCCTCCTCTCGGTATGGCTACACCTTC. The chain joins TRBV11-2 to TRBJ1-2, with D hard to call. Trimming left V 4 bases short and J 5 bases short, with 35 bases between. The CDR3 length is 21 residues. Germline V lookup: CDR1 SGHAT, CDR2 FQNNGV.

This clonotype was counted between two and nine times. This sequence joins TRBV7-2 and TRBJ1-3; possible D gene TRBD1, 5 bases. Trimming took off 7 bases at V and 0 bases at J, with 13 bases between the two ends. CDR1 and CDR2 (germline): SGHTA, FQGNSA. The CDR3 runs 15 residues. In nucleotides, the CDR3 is TGTGCCAGCACCCCGGGACGTAGCTCTGGAAACACCATATATTTT. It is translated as CASTPGRSSGNTIYF.

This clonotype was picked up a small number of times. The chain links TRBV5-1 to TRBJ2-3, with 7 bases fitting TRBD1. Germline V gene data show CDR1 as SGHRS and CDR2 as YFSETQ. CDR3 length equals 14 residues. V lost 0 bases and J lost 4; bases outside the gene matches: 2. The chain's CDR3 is CASSLGQGPDTQYF. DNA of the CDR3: TGCGCCAGCAGCTTGGGACAGGGACCAGATACGCAGTATTTT. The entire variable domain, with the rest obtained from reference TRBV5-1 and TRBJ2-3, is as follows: KAGVTQTPRYLIKTRGQQVTLSCSPISGHRSVSWYQQTPGQGLQFLFEYFSETQRNKGNFPGRFSGRQFSNSRSEMNVSTLELGDSALYLCASSLGQGPDTQYFGPGTRLTVL.

This chain's CDR3 is CASSSRGFSGYTF. In DNA, the CDR3 is TGTGCCAGCAGTTCCAGGGGATTTAGTGGCTACACCTTC. The chain uses TRBV5-5 and TRBJ1-2; a weak D match, TRBD1 (6 bases). Looked up from germline, CDR1 is SGHKS and CDR2 is YYEKEE (reference sequence). The V end was cut by 5 bases, the J end by 7 bases, with 15 bases between. The CDR3 has 13 amino acids.

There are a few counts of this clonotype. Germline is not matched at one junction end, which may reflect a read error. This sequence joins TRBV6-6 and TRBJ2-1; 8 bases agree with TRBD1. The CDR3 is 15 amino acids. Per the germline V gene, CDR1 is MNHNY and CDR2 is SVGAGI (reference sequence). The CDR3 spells CASNYYRGNGNEQFF. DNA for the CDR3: TGTGCCAGCAATTACTACAGGGGGAATGGGAATGAGCAGTTCTTC.

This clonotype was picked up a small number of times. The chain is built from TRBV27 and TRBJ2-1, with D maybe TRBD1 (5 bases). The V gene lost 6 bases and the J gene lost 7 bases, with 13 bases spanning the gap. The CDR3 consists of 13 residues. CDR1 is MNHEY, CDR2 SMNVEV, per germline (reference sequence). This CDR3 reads CASSPGATNEQFF. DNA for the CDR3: TGTGCCAGCAGCCCTGGGGCGACGAATGAGCAGTTCTTC.

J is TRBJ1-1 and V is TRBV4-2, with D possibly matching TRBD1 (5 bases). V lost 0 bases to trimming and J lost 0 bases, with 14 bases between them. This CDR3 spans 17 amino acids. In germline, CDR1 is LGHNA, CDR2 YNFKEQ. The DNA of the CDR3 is TGTGCCAGCAGCCAAGATGGAGGGGCCGCCATGAACACTGAAGCTTTCTTT. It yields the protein CASSQDGGAAMNTEAFF.

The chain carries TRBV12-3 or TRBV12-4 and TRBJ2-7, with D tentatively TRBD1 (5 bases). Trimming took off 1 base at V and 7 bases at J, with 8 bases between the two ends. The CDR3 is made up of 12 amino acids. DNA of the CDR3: TGTGCCAGCAGTTTAGGCAGGGAAGAGCAGTACGTC. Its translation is CASSLGREEQYV.

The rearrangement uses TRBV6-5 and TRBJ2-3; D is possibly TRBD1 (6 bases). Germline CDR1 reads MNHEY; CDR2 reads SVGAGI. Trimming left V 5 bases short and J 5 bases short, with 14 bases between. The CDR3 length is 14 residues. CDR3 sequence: CASSAGALGDTQYF. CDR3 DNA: TGTGCCAGCAGTGCAGGGGCACTGGGAGATACGCAGTATTTT.

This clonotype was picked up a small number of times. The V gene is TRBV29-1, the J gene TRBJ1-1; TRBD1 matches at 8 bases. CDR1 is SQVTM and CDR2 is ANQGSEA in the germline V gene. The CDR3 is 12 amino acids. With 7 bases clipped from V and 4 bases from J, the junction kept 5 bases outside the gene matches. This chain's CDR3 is CSAAGGGTEAFF. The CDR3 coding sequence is TGCAGCGCCGCAGGGGGCGGCACTGAAGCTTTCTTT.

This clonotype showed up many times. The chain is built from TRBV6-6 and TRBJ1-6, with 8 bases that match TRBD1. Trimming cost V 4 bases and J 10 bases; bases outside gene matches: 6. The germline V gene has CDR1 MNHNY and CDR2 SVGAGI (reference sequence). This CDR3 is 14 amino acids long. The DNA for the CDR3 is TGTGCCAGCAGTTCCAGGGGGCCAGGGTCACCCCTCCACTTT. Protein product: CASSSRGPGSPLHF.

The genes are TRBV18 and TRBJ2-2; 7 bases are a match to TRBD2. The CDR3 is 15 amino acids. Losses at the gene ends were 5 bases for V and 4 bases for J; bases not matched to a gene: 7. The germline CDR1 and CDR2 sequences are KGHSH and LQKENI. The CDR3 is CASSFRAGPTGELFF. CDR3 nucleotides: TGTGCCAGCTCATTCCGAGCGGGGCCCACCGGGGAGCTGTTTTTT.

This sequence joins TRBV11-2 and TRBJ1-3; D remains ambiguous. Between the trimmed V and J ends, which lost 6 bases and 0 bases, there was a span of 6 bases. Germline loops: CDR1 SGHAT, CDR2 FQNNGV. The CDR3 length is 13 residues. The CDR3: CASSGHSGNTIYF. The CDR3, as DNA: TGTGCCAGCAGTGGGCACTCTGGAAACACCATATATTTT. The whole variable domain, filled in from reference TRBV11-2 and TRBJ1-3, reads EAGVAQSPRYKIIEKRQSVAFWCNPISGHATLYWYQQILGQGPKLLIQFQNNGVVDDSQLPKDRFSAERLKGVDSTLKIQPAKLEDSAVYLCASSGHSGNTIYFGEGSWLTVV.

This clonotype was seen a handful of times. The CDR3 coding sequence is TGCAGTGCTCTCCGCGGGGCACAAGAGACCCAGTACTTC. It encodes CSALRGAQETQYF. The chain couples TRBV20-1 to TRBJ2-5; weak D call: TRBD2 (6 bases). V shed 5 bases and J shed 2 bases, with 12 bases lying between them. Per the germline V gene, CDR1 is DFQATT and CDR2 is SNEGSKA (reference sequence). The CDR3 runs to 13 residues.

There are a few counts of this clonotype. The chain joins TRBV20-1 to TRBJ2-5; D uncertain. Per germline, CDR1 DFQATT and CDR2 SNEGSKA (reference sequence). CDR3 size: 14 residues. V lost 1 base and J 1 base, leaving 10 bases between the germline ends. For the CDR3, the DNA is TGCAGTGCTAGAGGGTCTGAATCCCAAGAGACCCAGTACTTC. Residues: CSARGSESQETQYF.

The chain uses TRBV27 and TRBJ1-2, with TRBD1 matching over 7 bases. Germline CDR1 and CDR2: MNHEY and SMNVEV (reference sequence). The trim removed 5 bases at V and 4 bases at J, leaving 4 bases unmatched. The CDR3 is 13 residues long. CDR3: CASSPDRAYGYTF. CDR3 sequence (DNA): TGTGCCAGCAGTCCCGACAGGGCCTATGGCTACACCTTC.

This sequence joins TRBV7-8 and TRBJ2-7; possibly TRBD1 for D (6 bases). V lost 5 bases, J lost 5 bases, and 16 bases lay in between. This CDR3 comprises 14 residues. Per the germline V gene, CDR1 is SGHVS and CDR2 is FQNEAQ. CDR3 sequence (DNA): TGTGCCAGCAGCCCAGGGCGGTGGGGGCACGAGCAGTACTTC. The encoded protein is CASSPGRWGHEQYF.